Below are 25 T cell receptor beta chains sequenced from a single sample in a study of CD8 T cells in ankylosing spondylitis. TCRdb passed the 5' RACE reads through MiXCR, listing each CDR3 protein once. The profile shows 35,000 to 50,000 distinct CDR3 sequences, around 10% of them singletons. Sequencing was done on a sample of blood, either unsorted or a sorted T cell fraction (not recorded which). The receptors shown here come from a male donor with ankylosing spondylitis or in good health (not recorded which).

This clonotype has more than one count but fewer than ten. The V and J genes are TRBV18 and TRBJ2-5; 7 bases line up with TRBD1. The ends lost 5 bases at V and 4 bases at J; junction bases unmatched: 4. This CDR3 has 13 residues. The V gene's germline CDR1 is KGHSH and CDR2 LQKENI. CDR3 loop: CASSRGQLETQYF. The CDR3 region has the DNA TGTGCCAGCTCAAGGGGACAGCTAGAGACCCAGTACTTC.

At least ten counts were recorded for this clonotype. V is TRBV20-1 and J is TRBJ2-1, with 7 nucleotides matching TRBD1. The junction had 17 bases not matched to a gene; V was cut back by 6 bases and J by 9 bases. The germline CDR1 and CDR2 sequences are DFQATT and SNEGSKA (reference sequence). The CDR3 loop spans 15 amino acids. For the CDR3, the DNA is TGCAGTGCCCCCGCTAGGGACAAGGGGGACAGTGAGCAGTTCTTC. Residues: CSAPARDKGDSEQFF.

This clonotype occurred a few times. This sequence joins TRBV7-9 and TRBJ1-1; D gene unclear. The CDR3 is made up of 12 amino acids. Germline CDR1 reads SEHNR; CDR2 reads FQNEAQ (reference sequence). V shed 5 bases and J shed 8 bases, with 12 bases lying between them. The DNA of the CDR3 is TGTGCCAGCAGCCGACCAAGTACCGAAGCTTTCTTT. It specifies CASSRPSTEAFF.

The sample holds many counts of this clonotype. The J gene is TRBJ2-1, the V gene TRBV12-5, with 8 positions matching TRBD2. The germline CDR1 and CDR2 sequences are LGHNT and FRNRAP. The CDR3 extends over 16 amino acids. After removal of 0 bases from V and 0 bases from J, the junction contained 1 base not matched to a gene. DNA for the CDR3: TGTGCTAGTGGTTTGGTGCGGGGGGCCTCCTACAATGAGCAGTTCTTC. Translating gives CASGLVRGASYNEQFF.

This clonotype was seen ten or more times. V usage is TRBV5-1 and J usage is TRBJ2-7; the match to TRBD1 covers 7 bases. The CDR3 runs to 15 residues. The germline V gene encodes CDR1 SGHRS and CDR2 YFSETQ. V trimming: 0 bases; J trimming: 9 bases; junction bases outside the gene matches: 12. The CDR3 nucleotides are TGCGCCAGCAGCTTGGGGAATAGGGACAGCCCGAGGCAGTACTTC. Translating it yields CASSLGNRDSPRQYF.

The chain couples TRBV7-9 to TRBJ2-7; 7 bases line up with TRBD1. The CDR3 totals 14 residues. J was trimmed by 1 base and V by 6 bases; bases with no gene match: 6. CDR1 is SEHNR and CDR2 is FQNEAQ in the germline V gene (reference sequence). DNA of the CDR3: TGTGCCAGCAGTCTTGGGGACAGTTCCTACGAGCAGTACTTC. It yields the protein CASSLGDSSYEQYF.

Comment on this clonotype: A read error is possible here, since a much larger clone lies one base away. This chain links TRBV29-1 with TRBJ2-3, with a tentative D call TRBD2 (6 bases). CDR1 is SQVTM and CDR2 is ANQGSEA in the germline V gene. V was cut by 7 bases and J by 4 bases, with 12 bases left in between. The CDR3 totals 12 residues. CDR3 coding DNA: TGCAGCGCCGGGACTGGCCCAGATACGCAGTATTTT. This translates into CSAGTGPDTQYF.

This clonotype appeared many times. V is TRBV12-3 or TRBV12-4 and J is TRBJ1-4; D remains ambiguous. The ends were cut back, 6 bases at V and 10 bases at J, with 12 bases in the middle. The CDR3 covers 12 residues. The DNA of the CDR3 is TGTGCCAGCAGCAGGACTGGGAGAAAACTGTTTTTT. Its protein is CASSRTGRKLFF.

This clonotype was counted at least ten times. This sequence joins TRBV5-1 and TRBJ2-7; the match to TRBD1 covers 10 bases. Trimming removed 4 bases from V and 7 bases from J; junction bases left unmatched: 11. The CDR3 runs 15 residues. The germline V gene has CDR1 SGHRS and CDR2 YFSETQ. The CDR3, as DNA: TGCGCCAGCAGCCGTTCAGGGGACAGGGGTACAGAGCAGTACTTC. Translation: CASSRSGDRGTEQYF.

Only a few counts were recorded for this clonotype. This sequence joins TRBV12-3 or TRBV12-4 and TRBJ1-2; no definite D call. The CDR3 is 11 residues long. The V and J ends lost 6 bases and 6 bases respectively, with 8 bases between them. CDR3 residues: CASSLLDGYTF. CDR3 DNA sequence: TGTGCCAGCAGCCTACTAGATGGCTACACCTTC.

The J gene is TRBJ2-1, the V gene TRBV5-1, with a possible D match to TRBD2 (6 bases). V lost 3 bases to trimming and J lost 6 bases, with 16 bases between them. Germline CDR1 is SGHRS and CDR2 is YFSETQ. The CDR3 is made up of 15 amino acids. The CDR3 sequence: CASSSRQTGGNEQFF. The CDR3 DNA follows: TGCGCCAGCAGCTCCCGACAGACCGGGGGCAATGAGCAGTTCTTC.

This clonotype was observed a handful of times. The rearrangement links TRBV18 to TRBJ1-1; D is unresolved. Germline V lookup: CDR1 KGHSH, CDR2 LQKENI. The CDR3 has 13 amino acids. Trimming took off 8 bases at V and 2 bases at J, with 12 bases between the two ends. CDR3 nucleotides: TGTGCCAGCCAATCTGAGGGAAACACTGAAGCTTTCTTT. Translation: CASQSEGNTEAFF. The complete variable domain, with remaining parts taken from reference TRBV18 and TRBJ1-1, reads NAGVMQNPRHLVRRRGQEARLRCSPMKGHSHVYWYRQLPEEGLKFMVYLQKENIIDESGMPKERFSAEFPKEGPSILRIQQVVRGDSAAYFCASQSEGNTEAFFGQGTRLTVV.

The chain joins TRBV5-1 to TRBJ2-3; possible D gene TRBD2, 6 bases. This CDR3 is built from 14 residues. Germline values: CDR1 SGHRS, CDR2 YFSETQ. V lost 1 base to trimming and J lost 4 bases, with 10 bases between them. The chain's CDR3 is CASSLWPGADTQYF. The CDR3 DNA is TGCGCCAGCAGCTTGTGGCCGGGGGCAGATACGCAGTATTTT.

This clonotype was recorded a few times. V usage is TRBV11-2 and J usage is TRBJ1-5; 7 nucleotides agree with TRBD1. Per the germline V gene, CDR1 is SGHAT and CDR2 is FQNNGV. The V gene end was trimmed by 5 bases and the J gene end by 6 bases; junction bases not matched to a gene: 7. The CDR3 has 14 amino acids. The CDR3 protein is CASSKGGRIQPQHF. The CDR3 nucleotides read TGTGCCAGCAGCAAAGGGGGCAGAATTCAGCCCCAGCATTTT.

DNA of the CDR3: TGTGCCAGCAGCCGAGGCTCTGGGGCCAACGTCCTGACTTTC. Translation: CASSRGSGANVLTF. This chain uses TRBV5-4 with TRBJ2-6; D gene uncertain. This CDR3 contains 14 residues. V gave up 4 bases and J gave up 0 bases, with 5 bases separating them. Germline CDR1 SGHNT, CDR2 YYREEE (reference sequence).

This chain uses TRBV7-9 with TRBJ1-6; 9 bases agree with TRBD1. V was pared by 3 bases and J by 8 bases, with 5 bases of the junction left unmatched. This CDR3 has 15 residues. Germline loops: CDR1 SEHNR, CDR2 FQNEAQ (reference sequence). The CDR3 region has the DNA TGTGCCAGCAGCTTTGAACAGGGGGCATATTCACCCCTCCACTTT. Protein: CASSFEQGAYSPLHF.

This clonotype was counted ten times or more. This chain uses TRBV6-1 with TRBJ1-3; no reliable D call. In germline, CDR1 is MNHNS, CDR2 SASEGT. V gave up 3 bases and J gave up 4 bases, with 22 bases separating them. The CDR3 runs to 18 residues. The CDR3 sequence is CASSDSYFSLSSGNTIYF. CDR3 DNA: TGTGCCAGCAGTGATAGTTATTTCTCGCTGTCGTCGGGAAACACCATATATTTT.

This chain joins TRBV12-3 or TRBV12-4 and TRBJ2-6; 11 bases match TRBD1. Trimming at V came to 11 bases and at J to 0 bases, leaving 12 bases not matched to a gene. This CDR3 has 18 amino acids. The CDR3 loop reads CAFFWTGGANSGANVLTF. The CDR3 DNA sequence: TGTGCCTTCTTCTGGACAGGGGGCGCGAACTCTGGGGCCAACGTCCTGACTTTC.

DNA of the CDR3: TGTGCCTGCAAATTTGGACGGAGGGCAGACTCAAGCTCCTACAATGAGCAGTTCTTC. Protein product: CACKFGRRADSSSYNEQFF. This chain joins TRBV3-1 and TRBJ2-1; D might be TRBD2 (6 bases). Trimming pared 11 bases from V and 0 bases from J, leaving 29 bases between. The length of the CDR3 is 19 residues. CDR1 and CDR2 (germline): LGHDT, YNNKEL (reference sequence).

The chain uses TRBV28 and TRBJ1-6; TRBD1 might be the D (6 bases). Germline CDR1 MDHEN, CDR2 SYDVKM. V was pared by 7 bases and J by 7 bases, with 11 bases between. The CDR3 totals 13 residues. In DNA form, the CDR3 reads TGTGCCAGCATCGGGACAAGCAATTCACCCCTCCACTTT. Its translation is CASIGTSNSPLHF.

This clonotype was recorded many times. This chain joins TRBV5-1 and TRBJ2-1; D remains unclear. Trimming shortened V by 1 base and J by 3 bases, and 11 bases separated the two germline ends. CDR3 length: 15 residues. The germline V gene encodes CDR1 SGHRS and CDR2 YFSETQ. This CDR3 is CASSLRQIVYNEQFF. The CDR3 nucleotides are TGCGCCAGCAGCTTGAGGCAGATAGTCTACAATGAGCAGTTCTTC.

This clonotype came up many times. The CDR3 spells CAISESRTSPGNTIYF. Written as DNA, the CDR3 is TGTGCCATCAGTGAGTCGAGGACCTCGCCAGGAAACACCATATATTTT. The gene calls are TRBV10-3 and TRBJ1-3; D remains unclear. Trimming took 0 bases from V and 4 from J, leaving 13 bases between them. The length of the CDR3 is 16 residues. Per germline, CDR1 ENHRY and CDR2 SYGVKD.

As for this clonotype: A much larger clone lies one base from this, so it may be a read error. The chain recombines TRBV13 with TRBJ2-1, with unresolved D. V lost 3 bases, J lost 2 bases, and 11 bases lay in between. Germline V CDR1 and CDR2: PRHDT, FYEKMQ (reference sequence). This CDR3 comprises 15 residues. In DNA form, the CDR3 reads TGTGCCAGCAGCTTCCGGGCAGTCCCCTACAATGAGCAGTTCTTC. Amino acid sequence: CASSFRAVPYNEQFF. Filled out from reference TRBV13 and TRBJ2-1, the complete variable domain reads AAGVIQSPRHLIKEKRETATLKCYPIPRHDTVYWYQQGPGQDPQFLISFYEKMQSDKGSIPDRFSAQQFSDYHSELNMSSLELGDSALYFCASSFRAVPYNEQFFGPGTRLTVL.

This clonotype was picked up many times. The CDR3 reads CATKRGELERAFF. The CDR3 DNA follows: TGTGCCACCAAGAGGGGGGAATTGGAAAGAGCTTTCTTT. The V gene is TRBV24-1, the J gene TRBJ1-1; possible D gene TRBD1, 6 bases. CDR1 is KGHDR, CDR2 SFDVKD, per germline. V lost 8 bases and J lost 10, with 19 bases in between. This CDR3 region has 13 residues.

The chain couples TRBV12-3 or TRBV12-4 to TRBJ2-7; no definite D call. Trimming pared 2 bases from V and 4 bases from J, leaving 6 bases between. CDR3 length: 12 residues. The CDR3 DNA sequence: TGTGCCAGCAGTTTACTAGGTTACGAGCAGTACTTC. The encoded protein is CASSLLGYEQYF.